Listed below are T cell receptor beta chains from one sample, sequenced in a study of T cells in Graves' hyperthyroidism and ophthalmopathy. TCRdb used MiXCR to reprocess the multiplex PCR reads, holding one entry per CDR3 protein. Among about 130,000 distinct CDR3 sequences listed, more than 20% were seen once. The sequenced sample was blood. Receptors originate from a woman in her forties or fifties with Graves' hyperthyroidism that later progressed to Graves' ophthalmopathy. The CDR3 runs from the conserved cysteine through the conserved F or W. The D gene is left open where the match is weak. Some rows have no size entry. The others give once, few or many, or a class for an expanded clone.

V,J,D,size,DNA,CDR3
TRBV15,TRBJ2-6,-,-,TGTGCCACAACCCCCCAGGAGCCCGGTGGGGCCAACGTCCTGACTTTC,CATTPQEPGGANVLTF
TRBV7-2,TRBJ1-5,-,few,TGTGCCAGCAGCTTAGACAAAAATCAGCCCCAGCATTTT,CASSLDKNQPQHF
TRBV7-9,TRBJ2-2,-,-,TGTGCCAGCAGCTTAGCGTCGGGGCCCACCGGGGAGCTGTTTTTT,CASSLASGPTGELFF
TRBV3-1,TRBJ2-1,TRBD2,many,TGTGCCAGCAGCCAAGGAGATTCCCAGGCGTCTCTAGCGGGTTACAATGAGCAGTTCTTC,CASSQGDSQASLAGYNEQFF
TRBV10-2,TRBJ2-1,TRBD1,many,TGCGCCAGCAAGGAGACAGGGATGAACCACAATGAGCAGTTCTTC,CASKETGMNHNEQFF
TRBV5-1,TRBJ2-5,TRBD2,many,TGCGCCAGCAGCTTGTTGACTAGCGGCCAAGAGACCCAGTACTTC,CASSLLTSGQETQYF
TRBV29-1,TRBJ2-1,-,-,TGCAGCGTTGAAGGCGCGTTCACGGGGGATGAGCAGTTCTTC,CSVEGAFTGDEQFF
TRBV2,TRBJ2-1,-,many,TGTGCCAGCGGAGAATTAGCGAGCCTCACAGTCAATGAGCAGTTCTTC,CASGELASLTVNEQFF
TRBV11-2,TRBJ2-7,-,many,TGTGCCAGCACCGACTACCGCCGGGACGCTAGGCCCTACGAGCAGTACTTC,CASTDYRRDARPYEQYF
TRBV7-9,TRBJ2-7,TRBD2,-,TGTGCCAGCAGCCCCCGGACTAGCGGGAGAGTTGACGAGCAGTACTTC,CASSPRTSGRVDEQYF
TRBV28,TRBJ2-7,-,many,TGTGCCAGCAGTTCCCCCGGGAGAATCACCTACGAGCAGTACTTC,CASSSPGRITYEQYF
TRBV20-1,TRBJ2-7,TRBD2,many,TGCAGTGCTAGAGTGGTAGCGGGCCCATACGAGCAGTACTTC,CSARVVAGPYEQYF
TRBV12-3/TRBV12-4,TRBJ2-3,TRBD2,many,TGTGCCAGCAGCGAAAGACTAGCGGGGGAAGGGGATACGCAGTATTTT,CASSERLAGEGDTQYF
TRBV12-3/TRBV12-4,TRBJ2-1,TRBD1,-,TGTGCCAGCAAACCCCCCAGGGGGCACGACAATGAGCAGTTCTTC,CASKPPRGHDNEQFF
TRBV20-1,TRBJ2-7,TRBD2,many,TGCAGTGCTAGGCGTGTTAGCGGGAGTCGATCCTACGAGCAGTACTTC,CSARRVSGSRSYEQYF
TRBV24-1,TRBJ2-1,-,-,TGTGCCACCGAAGACCCAGCGGCAGGTTCCTACAATGAGCAGTTCTTC,CATEDPAAGSYNEQFF
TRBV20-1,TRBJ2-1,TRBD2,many,TGCAGTGCTAGAGATTTAGGGTCTAGCGGGGTCTACAATGAGCAGTTCTTC,CSARDLGSSGVYNEQFF
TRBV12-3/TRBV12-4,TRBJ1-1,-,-,TGTGCCAGCAGCCCAGACGGTATGAACACTGAAGCTTTCTTT,CASSPDGMNTEAFF
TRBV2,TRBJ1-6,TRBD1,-,TGTGCCAGCAGTGGACAGGGACGAATCTCCCCCCTCCACTTT,CASSGQGRISPLHF
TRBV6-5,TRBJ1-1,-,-,TGTGCCAGCAGTTACTCGACAGTGAACACTGAAGCTTTCTTT,CASSYSTVNTEAFF
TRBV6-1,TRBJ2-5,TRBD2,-,TGTGCCAGCAGCCGACGGGGGGGTGACCAAGAGGCCCAGTACTTC,CASSRRGGDQEAQYF
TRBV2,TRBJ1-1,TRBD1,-,TGTGCCAGCACATACAGGGGGCCAAACACTGAAGCTTTCTTT,CASTYRGPNTEAFF
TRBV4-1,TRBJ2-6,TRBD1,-,TGCGCCAGCAGCCAACGGGACAGGATCCCTGGGGCCAACGTCCTGACTTTC,CASSQRDRIPGANVLTF
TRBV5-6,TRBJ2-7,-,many,TGTGCCAGCAGCTTGGGAGGTTCGGCGGCCTACGAGCAGTACTTC,CASSLGGSAAYEQYF
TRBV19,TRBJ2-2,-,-,TGTGCCAGTAAGGGACTCCCCGCGAACACCGGGGAGCTGTTTTTT,CASKGLPANTGELFF
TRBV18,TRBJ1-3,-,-,TGTGCCAGCTCAGAACAGGACTCTGGAAACACCATATATTTT,CASSEQDSGNTIYF
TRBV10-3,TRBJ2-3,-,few,TGTGCCGCCTCCCCGTGGGGCCCCCGCACAGATACGCAGTATTTT,CAASPWGPRTDTQYF
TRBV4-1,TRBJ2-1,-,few,TGCGCCAGCAGCCAAGAGGGGCAGAGGGTTGCCAGGGCCAGATACAATGAGCAGTTCTTC,CASSQEGQRVARARYNEQFF
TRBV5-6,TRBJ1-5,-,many,TGTGCCAGCAGCTTTCAGGGACGAAATCAGCCCCAGCATTTT,CASSFQGRNQPQHF
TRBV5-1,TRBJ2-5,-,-,TGCGCCAGCAGCTTGGAGGGGACCCAGTACTTC,CASSLEGTQYF
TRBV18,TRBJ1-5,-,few,TGTGCCAGCTCACCAGAGTCCGGGGGCCGTAATAGCAATCAGCCCCAGCATTTT,CASSPESGGRNSNQPQHF
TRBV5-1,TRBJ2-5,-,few,TGCGCCAGCAGCTTGGAATTAGCTTCGGAGACCCAGTACTTC,CASSLELASETQYF
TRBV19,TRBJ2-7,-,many,TGTGCCAGTAGTCAGGGGGGCCGGTCGGGCGAGCAGTACTTC,CASSQGGRSGEQYF
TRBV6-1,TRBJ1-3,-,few,TGTGCCAGCAGTCTGGGCCAATCGAGCTCTGGAAACACCATATATTTT,CASSLGQSSSGNTIYF
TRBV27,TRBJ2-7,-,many,TGTGCCAGCAGTCCCCGAGCTACCGACCGTTACGAGCAGTACTTC,CASSPRATDRYEQYF
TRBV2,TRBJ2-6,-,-,TGTGCCAGGGGGGACTCGAGCTCTGGGGCCAACGTCCTGACTTTC,CARGDSSSGANVLTF
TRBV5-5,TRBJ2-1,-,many,TGTGCCAGCAGCTTGCGGGCAGGGTATGAGCAGTTCTTC,CASSLRAGYEQFF
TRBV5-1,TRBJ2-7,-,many,TGCGCCAGCAGCTCACGACAGTTGGACGAGCAGTACTTC,CASSSRQLDEQYF
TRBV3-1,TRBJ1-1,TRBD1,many,TGTGCCAGCAGCAACCGACAGGGGGGGCAAGCTTTCTTT,CASSNRQGGQAFF
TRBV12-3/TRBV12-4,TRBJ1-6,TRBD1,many,TGTGCCAGCAGTTCCCCGGGACAGGGGAATTCACCCCTCCACTTT,CASSSPGQGNSPLHF
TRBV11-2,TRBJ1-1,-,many,TGTGCCAGCAGCTACCGGACTGCTAACACTGAAGCTTTCTTT,CASSYRTANTEAFF
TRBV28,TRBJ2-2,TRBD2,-,TGTGCCAGCAGACCCACGACTAGCGGGAACACCGGGGAGCTGTTTTTT,CASRPTTSGNTGELFF
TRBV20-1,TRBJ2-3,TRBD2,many,TGCAGTGCTCAGTCTAGCGGTCACACAGATACGCAGTATTTT,CSAQSSGHTDTQYF